Listed below are T cell receptor beta chains from one sample, sequenced in a study of OX40 agonist ivuxolimab in advanced cancers. Assay used: immunoSEQ multiplex PCR; TCRdb lists only in-frame clones, some missing. The sample has about 73,000 clones, 88% seen once. Sequenced material: CD4+ or CD8+ T cells sorted from blood, taken in a trial of the OX40 agonist ivuxolimab. The source is an adult with an advanced solid tumor such as melanoma, head and neck, liver or kidney cancer. Each CDR3 is given with its conserved first and last residue. Fields, in order: clone size, D gene, V gene, CDR3 length, J gene, CDR3 protein, CDR3 DNA. A D gene is named only where the DNA matches it firmly. Some rows mark clone size as missing; the rest say once, few, many or name a class of expanded clone.

-	-	TRBV15	15	TRBJ1-2	CATSRDLGGNYGYTF	TGTGCCACCAGCAGAGATCTAGGGGGAAACTATGGCTACACCTTC
-	-	TRBV10-3	14	TRBJ1-1	CASTRVGSNTEAFF	TGTGCCAGCACTCGCGTGGGCTCGAACACTGAAGCTTTCTTT
-	-	TRBV23-1	17	TRBJ2-3	CASSQSSVWISPDTQYF	TGCGCCAGCAGTCAATCATCGGTGTGGATAAGTCCAGATACGCAGTATTTT
-	TRBD1	TRBV5-4	13	TRBJ1-2	CASSGQGPYGYTF	TGTGCCAGCAGCGGACAGGGCCCCTATGGCTACACCTTC
-	TRBD1	TRBV2	14	TRBJ2-5	CASRGRQGTETQYF	TGTGCCAGCAGAGGACGACAGGGGACGGAGACCCAGTACTTC
-	-	TRBV5-1	16	TRBJ1-1	CASSLRSQRLNTEAFF	TGCGCCAGCAGCTTGCGAAGCCAGCGCTTGAACACTGAAGCTTTCTTT
-	TRBD1	TRBV30	15	TRBJ1-5	CAWSGTGKGLQPQHF	TGTGCCTGGAGCGGGACAGGGAAAGGTTTGCAGCCCCAGCATTTT
-	-	TRBV27	14	TRBJ2-7	CASRGTGRSYEQYF	TGTGCCAGCAGGGGGACGGGCAGATCCTACGAGCAGTACTTC
-	-	TRBV5-4	14	TRBJ2-5	CASSPARGRETQYF	TGTGCCAGCAGCCCTGCGAGGGGGAGGGAGACCCAGTACTTC
-	TRBD1	TRBV5-1	14	TRBJ2-3	CASSPGQGGDTQYF	TGCGCCAGCAGCCCGGGACAGGGAGGGGATACGCAGTATTTT
few	-	TRBV30	13	TRBJ1-5	CAWSDLGVQPQHF	TGTGCCTGGAGTGACCTTGGGGTTCAGCCCCAGCATTTT
-	TRBD1	TRBV5-1	14	TRBJ2-6	CASSSRRTGDVLTF	TGCGCCAGCAGCTCTCGCAGGACAGGGGACGTCCTGACTTTC
-	-	TRBV11-2	11	TRBJ2-5	CASSLYETQYF	TGTGCCAGCAGCCTGTACGAGACCCAGTACTTC